The clone carrying this TCR beta chain was seen a handful of times. The V end was cut by 0 bases, the J end by 5 bases, with 3 bases between. In germline, CDR1 is LGHDT, CDR2 YNNKEL (reference sequence). The CDR3 loop spans 12 amino acids. TCRdb fed the 5' RACE reads into MiXCR, producing one record per CDR3 protein. The sample includes nearly 250,000 distinct CDR3 sequences, 15% to 19% seen only once; the top ten take under 2.5%. The sample is drawn from a study of T-cell memory formation after mild COVID-19. This TCR was recovered from an adult woman who had mild COVID-19 (a few samples of this study predate the infection). Cell type and time point are not known. The sequenced sample was PBMCs or a T cell subset sorted from them (not recorded which). The chain joins TRBV3-1 to TRBJ2-3; D not certain. DNA of the CDR3: TGTGCCAGCAGCCAAGACGGAGATACGCAGTATTTT. Protein sequence: CASSQDGDTQYF.